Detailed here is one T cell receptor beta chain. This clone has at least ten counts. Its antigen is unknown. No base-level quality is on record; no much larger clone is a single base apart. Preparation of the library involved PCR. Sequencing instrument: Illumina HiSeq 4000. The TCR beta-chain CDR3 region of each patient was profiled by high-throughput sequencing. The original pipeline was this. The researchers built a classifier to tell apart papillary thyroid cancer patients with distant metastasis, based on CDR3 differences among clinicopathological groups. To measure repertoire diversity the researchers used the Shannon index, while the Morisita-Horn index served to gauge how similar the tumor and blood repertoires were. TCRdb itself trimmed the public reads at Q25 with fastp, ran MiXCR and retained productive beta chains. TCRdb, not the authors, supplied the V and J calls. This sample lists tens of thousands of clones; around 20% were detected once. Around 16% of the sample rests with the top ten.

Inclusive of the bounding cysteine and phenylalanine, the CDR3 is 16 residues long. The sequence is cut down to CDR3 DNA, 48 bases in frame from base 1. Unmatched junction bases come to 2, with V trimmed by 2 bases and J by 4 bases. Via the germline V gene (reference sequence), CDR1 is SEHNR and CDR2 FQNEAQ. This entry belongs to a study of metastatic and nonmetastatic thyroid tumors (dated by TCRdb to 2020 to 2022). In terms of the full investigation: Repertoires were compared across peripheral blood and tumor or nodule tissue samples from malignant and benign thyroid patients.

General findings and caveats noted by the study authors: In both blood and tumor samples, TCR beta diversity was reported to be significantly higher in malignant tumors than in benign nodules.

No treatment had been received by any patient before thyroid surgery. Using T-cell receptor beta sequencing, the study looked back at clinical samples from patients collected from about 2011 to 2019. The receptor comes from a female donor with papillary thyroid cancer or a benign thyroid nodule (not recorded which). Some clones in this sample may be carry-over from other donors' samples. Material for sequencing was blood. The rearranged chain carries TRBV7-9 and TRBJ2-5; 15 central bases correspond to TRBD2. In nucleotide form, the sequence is TGTGCCAGCAGCTTACGGGGACTAGCGGGAGGAGAGACCCAGTACTTC. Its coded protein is CASSLRGLAGGETQYF.